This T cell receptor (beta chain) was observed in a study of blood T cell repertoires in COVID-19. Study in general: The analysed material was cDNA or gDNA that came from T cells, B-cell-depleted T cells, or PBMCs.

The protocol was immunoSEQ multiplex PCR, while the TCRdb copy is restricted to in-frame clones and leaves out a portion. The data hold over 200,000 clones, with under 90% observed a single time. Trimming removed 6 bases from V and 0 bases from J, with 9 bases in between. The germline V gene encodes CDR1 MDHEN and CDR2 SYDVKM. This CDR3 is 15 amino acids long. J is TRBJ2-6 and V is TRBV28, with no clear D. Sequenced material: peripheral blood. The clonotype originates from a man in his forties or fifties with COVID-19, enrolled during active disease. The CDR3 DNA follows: TGTGCCAGCAGAGGCGGCAGCTCTGGGGCCAACGTCCTGACTTTC. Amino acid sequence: CASRGGSSGANVLTF. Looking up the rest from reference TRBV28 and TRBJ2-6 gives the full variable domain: DVKVTQSSRYLVKRTGEKVFLECVQDMDHENMFWYRQDPGLGLRLIYFSYDVKMKEKGDIPEGYSVSREKKERFSLILESASTNQTSMYLCASRGGSSGANVLTFGAGSRLTVL.